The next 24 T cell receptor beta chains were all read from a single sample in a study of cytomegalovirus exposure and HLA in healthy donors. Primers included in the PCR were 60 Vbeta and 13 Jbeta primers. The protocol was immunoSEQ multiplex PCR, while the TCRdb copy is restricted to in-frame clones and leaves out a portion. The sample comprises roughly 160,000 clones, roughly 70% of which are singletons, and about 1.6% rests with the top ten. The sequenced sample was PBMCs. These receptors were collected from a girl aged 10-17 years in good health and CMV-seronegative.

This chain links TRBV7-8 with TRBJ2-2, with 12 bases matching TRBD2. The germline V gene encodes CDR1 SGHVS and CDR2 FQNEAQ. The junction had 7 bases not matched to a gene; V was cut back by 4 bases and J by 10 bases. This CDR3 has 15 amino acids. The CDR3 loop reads CASSSPSGGAQELFF. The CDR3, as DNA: TGTGCCAGCAGCTCTCCTAGCGGGGGGGCCCAGGAGCTGTTTTTT. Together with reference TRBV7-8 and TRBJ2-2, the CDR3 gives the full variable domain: GAGVSQSPRYKVAKRGQDVALRCDPISGHVSLFWYQQALGQGPEFLTYFQNEAQLDKSGLPSDRFFAERPEGSVSTLKIQRTQQEDSAVYLCASSSPSGGAQELFFGEGSRLTVL.

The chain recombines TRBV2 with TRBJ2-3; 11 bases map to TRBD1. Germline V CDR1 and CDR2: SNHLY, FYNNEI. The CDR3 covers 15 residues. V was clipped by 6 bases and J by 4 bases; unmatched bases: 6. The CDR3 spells CASRRGQGEADTQYF. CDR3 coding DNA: TGTGCCAGCAGAAGGGGACAGGGGGAAGCAGATACGCAGTATTTT.

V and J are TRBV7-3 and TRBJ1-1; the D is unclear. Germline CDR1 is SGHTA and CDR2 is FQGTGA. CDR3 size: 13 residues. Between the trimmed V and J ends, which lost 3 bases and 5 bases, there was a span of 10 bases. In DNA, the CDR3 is TGTGCCAGCAGCTTCCGGGGTGAGACTGAAGCTTTCTTT. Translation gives CASSFRGETEAFF.

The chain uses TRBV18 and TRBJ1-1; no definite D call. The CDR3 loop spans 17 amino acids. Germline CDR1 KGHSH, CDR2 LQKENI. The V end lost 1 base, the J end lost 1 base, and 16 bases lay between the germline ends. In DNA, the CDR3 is TGTGCCAGCTCACCACTTGAGGGCGTCGGAGGGAACACTGAAGCTTTCTTT. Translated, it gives CASSPLEGVGGNTEAFF. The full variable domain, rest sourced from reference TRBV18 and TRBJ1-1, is NAGVMQNPRHLVRRRGQEARLRCSPMKGHSHVYWYRQLPEEGLKFMVYLQKENIIDESGMPKERFSAEFPKEGPSILRIQQVVRGDSAAYFCASSPLEGVGGNTEAFFGQGTRLTVV.

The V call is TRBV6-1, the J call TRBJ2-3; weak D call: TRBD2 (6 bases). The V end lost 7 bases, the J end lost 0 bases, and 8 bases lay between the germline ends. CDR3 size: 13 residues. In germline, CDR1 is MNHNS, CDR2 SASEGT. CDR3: CASTGTSTDTQYF. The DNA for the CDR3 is TGTGCCAGCACCGGGACTAGCACAGATACGCAGTATTTT.

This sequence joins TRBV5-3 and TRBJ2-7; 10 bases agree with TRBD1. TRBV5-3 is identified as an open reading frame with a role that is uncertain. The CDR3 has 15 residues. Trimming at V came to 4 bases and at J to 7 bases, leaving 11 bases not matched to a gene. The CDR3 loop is CARSTSGTGVSEQYF. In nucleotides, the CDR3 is TGTGCCAGAAGCACCTCCGGGACAGGGGTGAGTGAGCAGTACTTC.

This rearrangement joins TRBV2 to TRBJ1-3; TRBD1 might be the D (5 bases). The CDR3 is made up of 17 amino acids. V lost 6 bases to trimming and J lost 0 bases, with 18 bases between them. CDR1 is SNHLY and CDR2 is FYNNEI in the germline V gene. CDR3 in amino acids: CASSYRIFGPSGNTIYF. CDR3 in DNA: TGTGCCAGCAGCTACAGGATTTTTGGCCCCTCTGGAAACACCATATATTTT.

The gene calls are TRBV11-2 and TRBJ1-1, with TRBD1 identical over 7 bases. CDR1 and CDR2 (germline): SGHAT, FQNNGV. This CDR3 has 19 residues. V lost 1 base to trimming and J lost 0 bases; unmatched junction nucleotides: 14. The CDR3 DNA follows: TGTGCCAGCAGCTTAGTTAGGGAAAGGGGGCTGATTTTGAACACTGAAGCTTTCTTT. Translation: CASSLVRERGLILNTEAFF.

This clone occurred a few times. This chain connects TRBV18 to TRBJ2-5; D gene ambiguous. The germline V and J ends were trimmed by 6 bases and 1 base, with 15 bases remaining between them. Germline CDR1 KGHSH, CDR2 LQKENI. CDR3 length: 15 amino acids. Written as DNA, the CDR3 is TGTGCCAGCTCCCCAGGAGCGCACTCCCAAGAGACCCAGTACTTC. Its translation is CASSPGAHSQETQYF.

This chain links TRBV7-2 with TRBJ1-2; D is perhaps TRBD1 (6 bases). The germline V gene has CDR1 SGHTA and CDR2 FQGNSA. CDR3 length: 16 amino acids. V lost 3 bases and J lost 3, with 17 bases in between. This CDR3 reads CASSLDSGGLDYGYTF. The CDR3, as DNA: TGTGCCAGCAGCTTGGACAGCGGGGGGTTGGACTATGGCTACACCTTC. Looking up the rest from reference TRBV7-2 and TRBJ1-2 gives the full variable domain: GAGVSQSPSNKVTEKGKDVELRCDPISGHTALYWYRQSLGQGLEFLIYFQGNSAPDKSGLPSDRFSAERTGGSVSTLTIQRTQQEDSAVYLCASSLDSGGLDYGYTFGSGTRLTVV.

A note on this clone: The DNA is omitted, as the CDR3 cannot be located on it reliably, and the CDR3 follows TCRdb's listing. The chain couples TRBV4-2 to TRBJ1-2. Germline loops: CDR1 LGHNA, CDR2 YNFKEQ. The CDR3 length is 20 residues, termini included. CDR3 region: CASSQAILRAGTGDNYGYTF.

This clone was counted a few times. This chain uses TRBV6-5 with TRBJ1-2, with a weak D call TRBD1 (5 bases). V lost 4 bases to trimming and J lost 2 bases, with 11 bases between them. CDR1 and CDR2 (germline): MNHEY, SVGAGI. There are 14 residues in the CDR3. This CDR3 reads CASSWGEGNYGYTF. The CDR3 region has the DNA TGTGCCAGCAGTTGGGGGGAGGGGAACTATGGCTACACCTTC.

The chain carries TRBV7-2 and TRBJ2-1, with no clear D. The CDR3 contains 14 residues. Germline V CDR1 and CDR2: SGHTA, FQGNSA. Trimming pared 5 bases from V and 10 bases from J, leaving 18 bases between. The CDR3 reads CASSVRGSRLEQFF. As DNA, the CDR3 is TGTGCCAGCAGCGTTAGAGGCTCTAGGCTGGAGCAGTTCTTC.

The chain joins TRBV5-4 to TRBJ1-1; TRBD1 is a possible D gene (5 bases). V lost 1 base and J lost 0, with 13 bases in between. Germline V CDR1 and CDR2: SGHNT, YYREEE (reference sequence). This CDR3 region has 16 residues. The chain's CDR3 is CASSLPAGSMNTEAFF. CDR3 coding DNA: TGTGCCAGCAGCTTGCCGGCAGGGTCAATGAACACTGAAGCTTTCTTT.

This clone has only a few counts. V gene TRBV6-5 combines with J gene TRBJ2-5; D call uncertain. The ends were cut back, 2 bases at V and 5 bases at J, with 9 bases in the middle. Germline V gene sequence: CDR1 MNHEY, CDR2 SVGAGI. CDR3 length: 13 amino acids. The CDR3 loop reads CASSYDSRETQYF. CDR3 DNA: TGTGCCAGCAGTTACGATTCACGGGAGACCCAGTACTTC.

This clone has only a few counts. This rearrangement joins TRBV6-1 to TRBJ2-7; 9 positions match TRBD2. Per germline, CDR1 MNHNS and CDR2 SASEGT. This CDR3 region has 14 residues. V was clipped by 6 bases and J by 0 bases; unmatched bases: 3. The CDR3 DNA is TGTGCCAGCAGCCAGCGGGGGGCCTCCTACGAGCAGTACTTC. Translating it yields CASSQRGASYEQYF.

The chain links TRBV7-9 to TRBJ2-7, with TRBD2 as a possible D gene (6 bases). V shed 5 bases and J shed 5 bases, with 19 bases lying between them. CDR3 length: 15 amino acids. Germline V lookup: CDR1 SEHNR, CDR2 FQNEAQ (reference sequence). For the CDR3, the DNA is TGTGCCAGCAGCCCTGGGACCGCGCGGGGCCACGAGCAGTACTTC. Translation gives CASSPGTARGHEQYF.

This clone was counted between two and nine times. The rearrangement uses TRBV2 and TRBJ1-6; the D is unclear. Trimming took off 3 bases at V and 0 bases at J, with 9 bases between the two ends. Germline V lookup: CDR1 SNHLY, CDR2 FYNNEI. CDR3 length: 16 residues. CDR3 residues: CASSDSGSSYNSPLHF. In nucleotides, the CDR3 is TGTGCCAGCAGTGATTCGGGAAGCTCCTATAATTCACCCCTCCACTTT.

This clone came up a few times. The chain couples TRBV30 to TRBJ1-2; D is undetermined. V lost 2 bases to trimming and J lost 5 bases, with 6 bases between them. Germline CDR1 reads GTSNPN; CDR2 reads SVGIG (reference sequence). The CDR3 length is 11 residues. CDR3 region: CAWSLEYGYTF. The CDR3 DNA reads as TGTGCCTGGAGTTTGGAGTATGGCTACACCTTC. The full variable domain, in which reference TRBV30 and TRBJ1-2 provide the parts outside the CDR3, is SQTIHQWPATLVQPVGSPLSLECTVEGTSNPNLYWYRQAAGRGLQLLFYSVGIGQISSEVPQNLSASRPQDRQFILSSKKLLLSDSGFYLCAWSLEYGYTFGSGTRLTVV.

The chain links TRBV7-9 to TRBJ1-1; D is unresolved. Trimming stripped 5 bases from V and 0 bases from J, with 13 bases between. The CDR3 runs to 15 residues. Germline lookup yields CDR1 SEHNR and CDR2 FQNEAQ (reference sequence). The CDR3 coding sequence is TGTGCCAGCAGCGCGGCTGCTGGAGTGAACACTGAAGCTTTCTTT. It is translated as CASSAAAGVNTEAFF. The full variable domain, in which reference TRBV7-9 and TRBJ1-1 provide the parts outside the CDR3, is DTGVSQNPRHKITKRGQNVTFRCDPISEHNRLYWYRQTLGQGPEFLTYFQNEAQLEKSRLLSDRFSAERPKGSFSTLEIQRTEQGDSAMYLCASSAAAGVNTEAFFGQGTRLTVV.

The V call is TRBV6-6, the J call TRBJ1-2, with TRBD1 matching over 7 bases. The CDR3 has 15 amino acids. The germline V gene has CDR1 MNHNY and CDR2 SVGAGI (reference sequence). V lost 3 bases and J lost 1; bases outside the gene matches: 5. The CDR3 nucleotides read TGTGCCAGCAGTTATGAGGGGGACAGTAACTATGGCTACACCTTC. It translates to CASSYEGDSNYGYTF.

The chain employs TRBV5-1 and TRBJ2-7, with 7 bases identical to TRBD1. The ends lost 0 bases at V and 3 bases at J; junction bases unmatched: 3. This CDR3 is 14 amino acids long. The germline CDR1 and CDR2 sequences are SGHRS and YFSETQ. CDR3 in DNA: TGCGCCAGCAGCTTGGGGGACAGCAGCTACGAGCAGTACTTC. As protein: CASSLGDSSYEQYF. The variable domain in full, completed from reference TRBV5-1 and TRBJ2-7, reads KAGVTQTPRYLIKTRGQQVTLSCSPISGHRSVSWYQQTPGQGLQFLFEYFSETQRNKGNFPGRFSGRQFSNSRSEMNVSTLELGDSALYLCASSLGDSSYEQYFGPGTRLTVT.

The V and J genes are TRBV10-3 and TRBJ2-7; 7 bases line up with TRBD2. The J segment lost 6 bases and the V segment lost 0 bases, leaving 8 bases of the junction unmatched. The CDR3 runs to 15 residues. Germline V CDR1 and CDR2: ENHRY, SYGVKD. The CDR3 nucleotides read TGTGCCATCAGTGAGTCGACTAGCTTCTTACCCGAGCAGTACTTC. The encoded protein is CAISESTSFLPEQYF.

The CDR3 sequence is CASSLSQATVEQFF. In DNA form, the CDR3 reads TGTGCCAGCAGCTTGTCGCAGGCTACCGTTGAGCAGTTCTTC. The chain employs TRBV7-2 and TRBJ2-1, with no clear D. The length of the CDR3 is 14 residues. V lost 3 bases and J lost 9, with 15 bases in between. Germline CDR1 and CDR2: SGHTA and FQGNSA.